This TCR beta chain was captured by sequencing in a study of T cells expressing NK-cell markers. Turning to the study itself: Sequenced donors, eight in total, included seven who were HCMV-seropositive and one who was seronegative.

The CDR3 contains 16 residues. Germline CDR1 SGHNT, CDR2 YYREEE (reference sequence). Reprocessing the 5' RACE reads, TCRdb reports a single entry for every CDR3 protein and omits DNA. The sample totals about 160,000 distinct CDR3 sequences. Source material: blood T cells: a sorted CD56 or NKG2C T cell subset, CD4+ or CD8+ T cells, or bulk PBMC T cells (not recorded which). The rearrangement links TRBV5-4 to TRBJ2-3; TCRdb gives TRBD2 as the D gene, but with no DNA this cannot be confirmed. This receptor was taken from a woman aged 18 to 75 in good health. The CDR3 sequence: CASSIATSGSADTQYF.